A selection of T cell receptor beta chains follows, all from one sample in a study of shared clonotypes between healthy human individuals. Sequencing used immunoSEQ multiplex PCR; TCRdb keeps in-frame clones, though not all of them. The sample includes about 470,000 clones, around 75% of them seen just once. The material sequenced was PBMCs. These receptors all come from a woman between 40 and 50 years old in good health. Some clones in this sample may be carry-over from other donors' samples. Each CDR3 is given with its conserved first and last residue. D genes are given only for firm matches. Clone size is shown for a subset of rows, as once, few, many or a class of expanded clone.

>TRBD2|-|TRBJ2-3|TRBV18
CASSRTRGRTDTQYF
TGTGCCAGCTCAAGAACGCGGGGGAGAACAGATACGCAGTATTTT
>-|few|TRBJ1-4|TRBV4-2
CASSPRGEKLFF
TGTGCCAGCAGCCCAAGAGGAGAAAAACTGTTTTTT
>-|-|TRBJ1-5|TRBV30
CAWSLQGNQPQHF
TGTGCCTGGAGTCTACAGGGTAATCAGCCCCAGCATTTT
>TRBD2|-|TRBJ2-3|TRBV28
CASSFWLAGGGNTQYF
TGTGCCAGCAGTTTTTGGCTAGCGGGCGGGGGGAATACGCAGTATTTT
>-|-|TRBJ2-7|TRBV5-4
CASSLGSNSYEQYF
TGTGCCAGCAGCTTGGGCAGCAATTCCTACGAGCAGTACTTC
>-|few|TRBJ2-1|TRBV7-6
CASSLQVGSLEQFF
TGTGCCAGCAGCCTCCAGGTGGGTTCGCTTGAGCAGTTCTTC
>-|-|TRBJ1-2|TRBV4-3
CASSQSVGGGYTF
TGCGCCAGCAGCCAATCGGTCGGGGGTGGCTACACCTTC
>-|few|TRBJ1-1|TRBV11-2
CASSLARDTEAFF
TGTGCCAGCAGCTTAGCCAGGGACACTGAAGCTTTCTTT
>-|-|TRBJ1-4|TRBV28
CALRDSTNEKLFF
TGTGCCCTGAGAGACTCAACTAATGAAAAACTGTTTTTT
>-|-|TRBJ1-2|TRBV7-9
CASSLSWADLYTF
TGTGCCAGCAGCTTGTCTTGGGCAGACCTCTACACCTTC
>TRBD2|few|TRBJ2-1|TRBV7-2
CASSITSGTYNEQFF
TGTGCCAGCAGCATTACTAGCGGGACCTACAATGAGCAGTTCTTC
>TRBD1|-|TRBJ1-3|TRBV9
CASSAPGQVDGNTIYF
TGTGCCAGCAGCGCCCCGGGACAGGTCGATGGAAACACCATATATTTT
>-|-|TRBJ2-7|TRBV4-1
CASSPGPDEQYF
TGCGCCAGCAGCCCCGGCCCCGACGAGCAGTACTTC
>-|-|TRBJ2-7|TRBV19
CASRPSGPAYEQYF
TGTGCCAGTAGACCCTCAGGACCTGCCTACGAGCAGTACTTC
>-|-|TRBJ2-3|TRBV2
CASSERSGLTDTQYF
TGTGCCAGCAGTGAGCGCAGCGGCCTAACAGATACGCAGTATTTT
>TRBD1|-|TRBJ1-2|TRBV5-1
CASSIGDRGGYGYTF
TGCGCCAGCAGCATAGGAGACAGGGGCGGCTATGGCTACACCTTC
>-|-|TRBJ1-3|TRBV11-3
CASSSARGNTIYF
TGTGCCAGCAGCTCCGCCCGAGGAAACACCATATATTTT
>-|-|TRBJ2-7|TRBV7-9
CASSQLDSYEQYF
TGTGCCAGCAGCCAACTAGATTCCTACGAGCAGTACTTC
>-|-|TRBJ1-4|TRBV7-9
CASSSSFQGGEKLFF
TGTGCCAGCAGCTCCTCCTTTCAGGGTGGTGAAAAACTGTTTTTT
>-|-|TRBJ1-5|TRBV19
CASSIWEGSNQPQHF
TGTGCCAGTAGTATTTGGGAGGGGAGCAATCAGCCCCAGCATTTT
>-|once|TRBJ2-2|TRBV18
CASSPGAGRDLQGELFF
TGTGCCAGCTCACCAGGCGCAGGCCGGGACCTACAAGGGGAGCTGTTTTTT
>TRBD2|-|TRBJ2-7|TRBV2
CAALSLAGESYEQYF
TGTGCCGCCTTATCACTAGCGGGGGAATCCTACGAGCAGTACTTC
>-|-|TRBJ2-7|TRBV6-5
CATTPRDGSYEQYF
TGTGCCACCACGCCTCGGGACGGATCCTACGAGCAGTACTTC
>-|-|TRBJ2-7|TRBV14
CASSFHRAEQYF
TGTGCCAGCAGCTTTCACAGGGCCGAGCAGTACTTC
>-|-|TRBJ1-5|TRBV19
CASRSSNQPQHF
TGTGCCAGTAGGTCGAGCAATCAGCCCCAGCATTTT
>TRBD1|-|TRBJ2-7|TRBV19
CASSITPGQASYEQYF
TGTGCCAGTAGTATCACACCGGGACAGGCCTCCTACGAGCAGTACTTC
>TRBD2|-|TRBJ2-1|TRBV27
CASSPLLARSYNEQFF
TGTGCCAGCAGTCCCCTACTAGCGAGATCTTACAATGAGCAGTTCTTC
>-|-|TRBJ2-1|TRBV19
CASSPTRMSNEQFF
TGTGCCAGTAGTCCCACACGGATGTCAAATGAGCAGTTCTTC
>TRBD2|few|TRBJ2-1|TRBV4-2
CASSQDGLAGGYNEQFF
TGTGCCAGCAGCCAGGATGGACTAGCGGGAGGCTACAATGAGCAGTTCTTC
>-|-|TRBJ2-7|TRBV27
CASSPQRQSEQYF
TGTGCCAGCAGTCCACAGCGACAGAGCGAGCAGTACTTC
>-|-|TRBJ2-4|TRBV6-1
CASSELRTAQNIQYF
TGTGCCAGCAGTGAACTCCGGACAGCTCAAAACATTCAGTACTTC
>TRBD1|-|TRBJ2-7|TRBV29-1
CSASGTGSREQYF
TGCAGCGCCTCCGGGACAGGGTCTCGGGAGCAGTACTTC
>-|many|TRBJ1-1|TRBV15
CATTSGLNGGGTEAFF
TGTGCCACCACCTCGGGCCTCAATGGAGGGGGCACTGAAGCTTTCTTT
>TRBD1|-|TRBJ2-7|TRBV28
CATHRGVTYEQYF
TGTGCCACCCACAGGGGGGTAACGTACGAGCAGTACTTC
>-|few|TRBJ2-5|TRBV4-1
CASSQGTEETQYF
TGCGCCAGCAGCCAAGGGACAGAAGAGACCCAGTACTTC
>-|-|TRBJ2-3|TRBV11-2
CASSLGGSPKADTQYF
TGTGCCAGCAGCTTAGGGGGGTCCCCCAAGGCAGATACGCAGTATTTT
>-|-|TRBJ1-1|TRBV7-8
CASSPRGIGSNTEAFF
TGTGCCAGCAGCCCGAGGGGTATAGGGTCGAACACTGAAGCTTTCTTT
>TRBD2|-|TRBJ2-1|TRBV2
CASSLWTSGRIYNEQFF
TGTGCCAGCAGTCTATGGACTAGCGGGAGGATCTACAATGAGCAGTTCTTC
>TRBD1|once|TRBJ1-5|TRBV5-4
CASSLTGGGSNQPQHF
TGTGCCAGCAGCCTTACAGGGGGAGGGAGCAATCAGCCCCAGCATTTT
>TRBD1|-|TRBJ2-2|TRBV7-8
CASSVRDRVTGELFF
TGTGCCAGCAGCGTACGGGACAGGGTAACCGGGGAGCTGTTTTTT
>-|-|TRBJ2-6|TRBV19
CATKGVTGANVLTF
TGTGCCACCAAGGGGGTGACTGGGGCCAACGTCCTGACTTTC
>TRBD2|-|TRBJ2-7|TRBV19
CASRSGLAGYHEQYF
TGTGCCAGTAGGTCGGGACTAGCGGGATACCACGAGCAGTACTTC
>-|-|TRBJ2-2|TRBV6-1
CASSELGTANTGELFF
TGTGCCAGCAGTGAACTAGGGACGGCGAACACCGGGGAGCTGTTTTTT
>TRBD2|-|TRBJ2-7|TRBV5-6
CASSLAVGGVYEQYF
TGTGCCAGCAGCTTGGCTGTCGGGGGGGTCTACGAGCAGTACTTC
>-|-|TRBJ1-1|TRBV28
CASHGTTIVSEAFF
TGTGCCAGCCACGGGACGACTATAGTATCTGAAGCTTTCTTT
>-|once|TRBJ1-1|TRBV6-6
CASSSPLGGTTEAFF
TGTGCCAGCAGTTCCCCCCTCGGGGGGACCACTGAAGCTTTCTTT